This TCR beta chain was obtained from a study of post-analysis software for immune sequencing data. Study conclusions and caveats: Higher frequency in patients than in controls was seen for roughly five TRBV segments, with TRBV5-6, TRBV5-1 and TRBV20-1 among them.

Germline CDR1 and CDR2: SGHAT and FQNNGV. The CDR3 has 15 residues. V shed 4 bases and J shed 6 bases, with 16 bases lying between them. Regarding this clonotype: What it binds is not known.

Sequencing libraries made from TCR beta cDNA carried unique molecular identifiers. Using its own MiXCR run on the PCR reads, TCRdb lists one record per CDR3 protein. The data hold some 800,000 distinct CDR3 sequences, with more than 45% observed a single time. The sequence was collected from a girl aged 10 to 17 with multiple sclerosis. The sample consisted of blood. The chain joins TRBV11-2 to TRBJ2-1, with D possibly matching TRBD2 (5 bases). The CDR3 DNA reads as TGTGCCAGCAGCTCACGAGGGAGCCTTCCCAATGAGCAGTTCTTC. Translated, it gives CASSSRGSLPNEQFF.